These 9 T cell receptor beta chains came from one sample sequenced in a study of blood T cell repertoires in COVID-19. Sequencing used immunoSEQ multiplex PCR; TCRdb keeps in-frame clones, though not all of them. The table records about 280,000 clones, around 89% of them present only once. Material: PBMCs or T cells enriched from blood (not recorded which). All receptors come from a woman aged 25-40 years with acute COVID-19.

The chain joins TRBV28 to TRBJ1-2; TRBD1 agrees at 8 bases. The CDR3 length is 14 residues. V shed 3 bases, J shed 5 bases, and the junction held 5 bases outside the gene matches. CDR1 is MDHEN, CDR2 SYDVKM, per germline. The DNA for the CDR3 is TGTGCCAGCAGTTTCTGGACAGGGATGTATGGCTACACCTTC. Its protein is CASSFWTGMYGYTF.

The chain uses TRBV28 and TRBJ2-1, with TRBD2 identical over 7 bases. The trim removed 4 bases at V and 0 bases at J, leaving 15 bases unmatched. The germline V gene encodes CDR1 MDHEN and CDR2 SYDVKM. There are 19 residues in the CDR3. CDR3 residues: CASSWFFNEREYSYNEQFF. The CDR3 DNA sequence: TGTGCCAGCAGTTGGTTTTTCAATGAGCGGGAATACTCCTACAATGAGCAGTTCTTC.

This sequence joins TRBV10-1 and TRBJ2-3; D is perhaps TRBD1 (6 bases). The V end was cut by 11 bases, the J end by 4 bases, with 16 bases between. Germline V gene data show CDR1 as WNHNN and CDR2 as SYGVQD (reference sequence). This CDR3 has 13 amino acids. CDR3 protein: CALIGGRADTQYF. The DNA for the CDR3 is TGCGCCCTGATTGGGGGCAGGGCAGATACGCAGTATTTT.

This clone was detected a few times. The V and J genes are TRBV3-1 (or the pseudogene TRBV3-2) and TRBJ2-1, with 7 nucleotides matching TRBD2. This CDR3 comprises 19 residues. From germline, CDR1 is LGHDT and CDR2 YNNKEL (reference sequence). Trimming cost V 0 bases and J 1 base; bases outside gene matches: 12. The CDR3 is CASSQDSLADTYSYNEQFF. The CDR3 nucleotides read TGTGCCAGCAGCCAAGACTCGCTAGCGGACACCTATTCCTACAATGAGCAGTTCTTC.

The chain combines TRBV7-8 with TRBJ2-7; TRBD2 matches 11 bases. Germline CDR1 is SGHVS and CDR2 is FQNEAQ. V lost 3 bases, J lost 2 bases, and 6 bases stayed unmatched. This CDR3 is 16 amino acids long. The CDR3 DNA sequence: TGTGCCAGCAGCTTTGGTCCTAGCGGGGGGACCTACGAGCAGTACTTC. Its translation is CASSFGPSGGTYEQYF.

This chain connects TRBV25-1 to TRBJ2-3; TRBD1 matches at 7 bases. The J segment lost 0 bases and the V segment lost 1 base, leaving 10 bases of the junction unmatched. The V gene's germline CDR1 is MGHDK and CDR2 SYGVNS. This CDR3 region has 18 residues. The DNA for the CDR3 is TGTGCCAGCAGTGAATTAAACCCCGGGACAGCCAGCACAGATACGCAGTATTTT. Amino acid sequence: CASSELNPGTASTDTQYF.

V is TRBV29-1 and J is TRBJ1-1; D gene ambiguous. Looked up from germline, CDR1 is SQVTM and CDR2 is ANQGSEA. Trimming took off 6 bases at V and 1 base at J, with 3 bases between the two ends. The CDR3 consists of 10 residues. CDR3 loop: CSVSNTEAFF. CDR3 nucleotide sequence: TGCAGCGTCTCGAACACTGAAGCTTTCTTT.

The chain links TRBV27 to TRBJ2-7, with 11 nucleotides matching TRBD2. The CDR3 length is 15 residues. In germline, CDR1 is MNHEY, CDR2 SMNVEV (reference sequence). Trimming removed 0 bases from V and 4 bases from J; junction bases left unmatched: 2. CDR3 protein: CASSLSGLAAYEQYF. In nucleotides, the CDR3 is TGTGCCAGCAGTTTATCGGGACTAGCGGCTTACGAGCAGTACTTC.

The CDR3 nucleotides read TGCGCCAGCAGCCAGGGACTAGCCTCCTACGAGCAGTACTTC. It codes for CASSQGLASYEQYF. This chain links TRBV4-1 with TRBJ2-7; 9 bases match TRBD2. From germline, CDR1 is MGHRA and CDR2 YSYEKL. The CDR3 runs 14 residues. After removal of 3 bases from V and 0 bases from J, the junction contained 0 bases not matched to a gene.